The clone carrying this T cell receptor beta chain was detected only a few times. Its matching antigen is unknown. Germline values: CDR1 MDHEN, CDR2 SYDVKM. The CDR3 spans 13 residues. V lost 6 bases to trimming and J lost 0 bases, with 9 bases between them. The data were obtained in a study of CD8 T cells in ankylosing spondylitis. Regarding the study as a whole: Ankylosing spondylitis blood appeared to carry a characteristic TCR beta motif of roughly eight highly homologous variants.

TCRdb re-derived calls from the 5' RACE reads in MiXCR, one entry per CDR3 protein. The table includes hundreds of thousands of distinct CDR3 sequences, approximately 10% detected once. The receptor comes from a male donor with ankylosing spondylitis. The genes are TRBV28 and TRBJ2-7; D ambiguous. The sequencing input was blood, either unsorted or a sorted T cell fraction (not recorded which). CDR3 region: CASSGFSSYEQYF. The CDR3 DNA sequence: TGTGCCAGCAGCGGGTTTAGCTCCTACGAGCAGTACTTC.